The clone carrying this T cell receptor (beta chain) was counted a few times. Using a J-beta primer mix together with a sample-barcoded 5' primer, a second PCR was run for roughly 6 to 12 cycles. Via MiXCR, TCRdb re-called the 5' RACE reads, giving one row per CDR3 protein. This table holds fewer than 950,000 distinct CDR3 sequences, about 53% found once. These data come from a study of blood T cells in healthy people across ages. CDR1 SGDLS and CDR2 YYNGEE come from the germline V gene. The CDR3 loop spans 14 amino acids. V was clipped by 3 bases and J by 14 bases, with 22 bases between them. The chain carries TRBV9 and TRBJ2-3; possibly TRBD1 for D (6 bases). The receptor comes from a man older than 75 in good health. The sequencing input was blood. CDR3 amino acids: CASSAVRDTSYAYF. The CDR3 bases are TGTGCCAGCAGCGCAGTAAGGGACACCTCATACGCGTATTTT.